The clone carrying this T cell receptor beta chain was observed a single time. The investigators amplified TCR beta CDR3 regions from RNA transcripts. Initially, a first-round RT-PCR of the TCR CDR3 employed the HTBI primer set. TCRdb re-derived calls from the multiplex PCR reads in MiXCR, one entry per CDR3 protein. This repertoire shows roughly 500,000 distinct CDR3 sequences, under 60% found once; its top ten account for roughly 19%. Orbital computed tomography and thyroid ultrasound, together with serum TRAb and thyroxine and clinical symptoms, were used for diagnoses. This CDR3 is 16 amino acids long. Trimming pared 3 bases from V and 0 bases from J, leaving 12 bases between. The germline CDR1 and CDR2 sequences are SGHVS and FQNEAQ. The data stem from a study of T cells in Graves' hyperthyroidism and ophthalmopathy.

Sequenced sample: peripheral blood or thyroid tissue (not recorded which). The chain employs TRBV7-8 and TRBJ1-3; tentatively, D is TRBD1 (5 bases). The source is an adult woman with Graves' disease, either hyperthyroidism or ophthalmopathy (not recorded which). CDR3 DNA: TGTGCCAGCAGCTTGTGGGACCCGAGCTCTGGAAACACCATATATTTT. Protein product: CASSLWDPSSGNTIYF.